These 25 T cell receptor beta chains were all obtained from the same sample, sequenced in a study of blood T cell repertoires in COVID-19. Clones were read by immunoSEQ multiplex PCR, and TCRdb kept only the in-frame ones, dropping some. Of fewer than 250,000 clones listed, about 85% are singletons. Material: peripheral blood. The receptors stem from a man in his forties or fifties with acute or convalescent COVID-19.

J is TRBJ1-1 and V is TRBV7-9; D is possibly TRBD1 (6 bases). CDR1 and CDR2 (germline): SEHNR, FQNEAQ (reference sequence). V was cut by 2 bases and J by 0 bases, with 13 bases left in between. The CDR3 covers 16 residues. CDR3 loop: CASSLRDKGMNTEAFF. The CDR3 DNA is TGTGCCAGCAGCTTAAGGGACAAGGGAATGAACACTGAAGCTTTCTTT.

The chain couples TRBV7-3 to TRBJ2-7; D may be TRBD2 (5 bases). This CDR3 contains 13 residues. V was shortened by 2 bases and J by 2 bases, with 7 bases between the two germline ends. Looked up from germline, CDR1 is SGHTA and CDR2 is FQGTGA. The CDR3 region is CASSLGGPYEQYF. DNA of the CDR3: TGTGCCAGCAGCTTAGGCGGGCCCTACGAGCAGTACTTC.

CDR3 DNA: TGTGCCAGCAGCTTGGAGGGGCACGGCTACACCTTC. This encodes CASSLEGHGYTF. The chain couples TRBV5-6 to TRBJ1-2, with D possibly TRBD1 on 5 matching bases. V gave up 0 bases and J gave up 8 bases, with 8 bases separating them. This CDR3 is 12 amino acids long. The germline V gene encodes CDR1 SGHDT and CDR2 YYEEEE.

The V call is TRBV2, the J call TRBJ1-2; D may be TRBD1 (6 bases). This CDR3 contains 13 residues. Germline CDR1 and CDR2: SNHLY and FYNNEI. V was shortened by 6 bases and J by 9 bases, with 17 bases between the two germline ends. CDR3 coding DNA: TGTGCCAGCAGCGCCACAGGGAGCCGAAGCTACACCTTC. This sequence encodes CASSATGSRSYTF.

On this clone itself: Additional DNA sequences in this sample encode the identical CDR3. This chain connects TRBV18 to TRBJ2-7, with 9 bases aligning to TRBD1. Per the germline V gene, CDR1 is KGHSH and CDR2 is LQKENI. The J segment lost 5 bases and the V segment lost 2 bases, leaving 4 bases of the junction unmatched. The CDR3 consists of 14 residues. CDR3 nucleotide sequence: TGTGCCAGCTCACCAGGGACAGGGTCCAACGAGCAGTACTTC. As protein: CASSPGTGSNEQYF.

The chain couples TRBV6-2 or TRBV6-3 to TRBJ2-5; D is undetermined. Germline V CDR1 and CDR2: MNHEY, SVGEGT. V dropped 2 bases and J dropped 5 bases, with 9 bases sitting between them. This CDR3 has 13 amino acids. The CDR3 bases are TGTGCCAGCAGTTACCCCCCCGGGGAGACCCAGTACTTC. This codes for CASSYPPGETQYF.

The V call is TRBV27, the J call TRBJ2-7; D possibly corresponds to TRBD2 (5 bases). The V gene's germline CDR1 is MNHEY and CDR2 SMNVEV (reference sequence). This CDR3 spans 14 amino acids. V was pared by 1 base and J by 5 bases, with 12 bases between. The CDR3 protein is CASSLWSSSDEQYF. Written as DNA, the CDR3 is TGTGCCAGCAGTTTATGGTCTAGCTCTGACGAGCAGTACTTC.

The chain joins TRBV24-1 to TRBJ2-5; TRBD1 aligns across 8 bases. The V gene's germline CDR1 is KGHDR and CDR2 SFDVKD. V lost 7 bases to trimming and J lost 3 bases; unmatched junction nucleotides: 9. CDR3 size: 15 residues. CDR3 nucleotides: TGTGCCACCAGCCCCCGCGGACAGGGAGAAGAGACCCAGTACTTC. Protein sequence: CATSPRGQGEETQYF.

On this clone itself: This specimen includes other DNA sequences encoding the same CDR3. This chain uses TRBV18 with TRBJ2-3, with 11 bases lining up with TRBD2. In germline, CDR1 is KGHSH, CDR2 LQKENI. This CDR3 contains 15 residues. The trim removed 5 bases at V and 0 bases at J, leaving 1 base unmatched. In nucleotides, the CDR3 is TGTGCCAGCTCATGGACTAGCGGGAGCACAGATACGCAGTATTTT. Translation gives CASSWTSGSTDTQYF.

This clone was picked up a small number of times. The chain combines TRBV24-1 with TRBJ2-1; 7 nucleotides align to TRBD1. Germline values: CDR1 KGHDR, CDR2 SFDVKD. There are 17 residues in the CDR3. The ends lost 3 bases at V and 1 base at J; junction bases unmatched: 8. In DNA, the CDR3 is TGTGCCACCAGTGATCTTCGACAGGGTGGATCCTACAATGAGCAGTTCTTC. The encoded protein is CATSDLRQGGSYNEQFF.

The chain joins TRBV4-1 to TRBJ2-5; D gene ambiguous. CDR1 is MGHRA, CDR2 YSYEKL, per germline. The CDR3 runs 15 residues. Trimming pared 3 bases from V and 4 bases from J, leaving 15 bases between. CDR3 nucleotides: TGCGCCAGCAGCCAGAGACTCCCGGGTGCAGAGACCCAGTACTTC. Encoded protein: CASSQRLPGAETQYF.

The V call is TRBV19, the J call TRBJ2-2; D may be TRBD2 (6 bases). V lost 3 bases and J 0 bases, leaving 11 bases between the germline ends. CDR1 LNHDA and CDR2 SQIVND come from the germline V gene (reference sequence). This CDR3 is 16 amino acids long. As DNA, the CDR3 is TGTGCCAGTAGTATTTATCAGCGGGCGAACACCGGGGAGCTGTTTTTT. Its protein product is CASSIYQRANTGELFF.

This CDR3 reads CASSIRGGQLGYTF. As DNA, the CDR3 is TGTGCCAGTAGTATCCGGGGGGGCCAGCTTGGCTACACCTTC. The V gene is TRBV19, the J gene TRBJ1-2; D is possibly TRBD1 (6 bases). The V gene lost 3 bases and the J gene lost 7 bases, with 15 bases spanning the gap. The CDR3 runs to 14 residues. Germline CDR1 reads LNHDA; CDR2 reads SQIVND (reference sequence).

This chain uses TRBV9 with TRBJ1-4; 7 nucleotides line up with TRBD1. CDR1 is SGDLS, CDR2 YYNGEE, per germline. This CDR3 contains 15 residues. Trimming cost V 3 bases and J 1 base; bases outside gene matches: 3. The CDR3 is CASSAGTVTNEKLFF. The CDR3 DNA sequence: TGTGCCAGCAGCGCTGGGACAGTAACTAATGAAAAACTGTTTTTT.

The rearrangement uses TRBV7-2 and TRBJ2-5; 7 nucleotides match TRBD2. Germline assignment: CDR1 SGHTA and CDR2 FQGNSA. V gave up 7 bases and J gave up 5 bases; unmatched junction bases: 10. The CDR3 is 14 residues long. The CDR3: CASTPAGGRETQYF. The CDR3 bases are TGTGCCAGCACTCCAGCCGGGGGGAGGGAGACCCAGTACTTC.

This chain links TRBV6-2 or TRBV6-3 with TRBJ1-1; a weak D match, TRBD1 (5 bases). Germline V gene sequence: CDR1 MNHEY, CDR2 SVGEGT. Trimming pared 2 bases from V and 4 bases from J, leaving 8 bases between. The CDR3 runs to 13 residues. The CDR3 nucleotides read TGTGCCAGCAGTTACGTGGGGGGCACTGAAGCTTTCTTT. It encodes CASSYVGGTEAFF.

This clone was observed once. CDR3 bases: TGTGCCAGCACTCGACAGGTTTCACCCCTCCACTTT. Translating gives CASTRQVSPLHF. The chain links TRBV28 to TRBJ1-6; a possible D gene is TRBD1 (6 bases). In germline, CDR1 is MDHEN, CDR2 SYDVKM. The CDR3 runs to 12 residues. V lost 7 bases to trimming and J lost 9 bases, with 10 bases between them.

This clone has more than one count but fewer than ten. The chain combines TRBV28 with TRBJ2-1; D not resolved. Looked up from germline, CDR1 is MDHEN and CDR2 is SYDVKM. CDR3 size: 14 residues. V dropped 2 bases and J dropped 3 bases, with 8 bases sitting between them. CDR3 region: CASSLSVSYNEQFF. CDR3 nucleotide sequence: TGTGCCAGCAGTTTAAGCGTCAGCTACAATGAGCAGTTCTTC.

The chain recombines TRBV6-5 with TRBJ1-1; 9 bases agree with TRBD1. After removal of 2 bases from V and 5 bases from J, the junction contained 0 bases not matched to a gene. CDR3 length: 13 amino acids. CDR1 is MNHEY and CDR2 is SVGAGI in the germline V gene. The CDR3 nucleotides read TGTGCCAGCAGTTACGACAGGGGGACTGAAGCTTTCTTT. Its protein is CASSYDRGTEAFF.

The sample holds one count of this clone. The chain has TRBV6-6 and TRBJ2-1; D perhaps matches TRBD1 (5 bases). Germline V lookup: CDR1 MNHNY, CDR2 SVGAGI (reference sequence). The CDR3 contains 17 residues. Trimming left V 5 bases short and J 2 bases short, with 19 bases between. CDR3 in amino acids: CASSHLPQGWAYNEQFF. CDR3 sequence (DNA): TGTGCCAGCAGTCACCTCCCCCAGGGATGGGCCTACAATGAGCAGTTCTTC.

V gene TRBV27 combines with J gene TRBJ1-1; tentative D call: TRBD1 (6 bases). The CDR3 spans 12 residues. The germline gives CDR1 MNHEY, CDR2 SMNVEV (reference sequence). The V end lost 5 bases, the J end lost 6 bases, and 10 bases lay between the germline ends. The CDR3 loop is CASSRRGSEAFF. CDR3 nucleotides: TGTGCCAGCAGTCGAAGGGGGTCTGAAGCTTTCTTT.

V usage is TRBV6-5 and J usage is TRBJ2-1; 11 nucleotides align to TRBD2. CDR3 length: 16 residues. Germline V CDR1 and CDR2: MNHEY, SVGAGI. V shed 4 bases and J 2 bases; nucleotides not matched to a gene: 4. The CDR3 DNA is TGTGCCAGCAGTTTATCTAGCGGGGGGCCCTACAATGAGCAGTTCTTC. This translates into CASSLSSGGPYNEQFF.

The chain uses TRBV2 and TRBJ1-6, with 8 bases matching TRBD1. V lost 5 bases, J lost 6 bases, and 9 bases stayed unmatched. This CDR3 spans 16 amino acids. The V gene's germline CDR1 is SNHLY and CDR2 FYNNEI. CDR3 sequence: CASSQTGTGVNSPLHF. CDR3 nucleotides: TGTGCCAGCAGTCAGACCGGGACAGGTGTTAATTCACCCCTCCACTTT.

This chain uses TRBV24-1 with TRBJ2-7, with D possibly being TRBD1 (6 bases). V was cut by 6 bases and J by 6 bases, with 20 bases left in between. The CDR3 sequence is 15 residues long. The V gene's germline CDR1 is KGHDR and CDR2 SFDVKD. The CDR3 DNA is TGTGCCACCAGTTATGACAGGCTACATTGGGTCGAGCAGTACTTC. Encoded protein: CATSYDRLHWVEQYF.

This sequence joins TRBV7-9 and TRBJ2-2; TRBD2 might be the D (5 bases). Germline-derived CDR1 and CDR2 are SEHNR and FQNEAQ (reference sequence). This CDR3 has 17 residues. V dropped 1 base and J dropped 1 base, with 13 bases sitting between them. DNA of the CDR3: TGTGCCAGCAGCTTAGAGCGCAGCGGTTGGAACACCGGGGAGCTGTTTTTT. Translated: CASSLERSGWNTGELFF. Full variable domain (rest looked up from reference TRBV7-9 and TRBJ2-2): DTGVSQNPRHKITKRGQNVTFRCDPISEHNRLYWYRQTLGQGPEFLTYFQNEAQLEKSRLLSDRFSAERPKGSFSTLEIQRTEQGDSAMYLCASSLERSGWNTGELFFGEGSRLTVL.